The rows below give T cell receptor beta chains drawn from one sample of a study of blood T cells in healthy people across ages. A single record per CDR3 protein comes from TCRdb applying MiXCR to the 5' RACE reads. The sample has approximately 800,000 distinct CDR3 sequences, 58% seen once. Specimen: blood. The source is a man aged 30-40 years in good health. Both conserved end residues are part of each CDR3. The D gene is left open where the match is weak. Where a row states a size, it is once, few, many or the class of an expanded clone; other rows omit it.

v_call: TRBV4-2
clone_size: -
d_call: TRBD2
j_call: TRBJ2-7
cdr3_length: 18
cdr3_aa: CASSQGLAGGLSYNEQYF
cdr3_nt: TGTGCCAGCAGCCAAGGACTAGCGGGGGGTCTCTCCTACAATGAGCAGTACTTC

v_call: TRBV15
clone_size: -
d_call: -
j_call: TRBJ2-6
cdr3_length: 16
cdr3_aa: CATSSKPVSGANVLTF
cdr3_nt: TGTGCCACCAGCTCCAAACCGGTCTCTGGGGCCAACGTCCTGACTTTC

v_call: TRBV7-6
clone_size: -
d_call: -
j_call: TRBJ2-7
cdr3_length: 15
cdr3_aa: CASSSFTGPAYEQYF
cdr3_nt: TGTGCCAGCAGCTCTTTCACCGGGCCAGCCTACGAGCAGTACTTC

v_call: TRBV25-1
clone_size: -
d_call: -
j_call: TRBJ2-7
cdr3_length: 14
cdr3_aa: CASSLTETAYEQYF
cdr3_nt: TGTGCCAGCAGCTTGACAGAGACAGCCTACGAGCAGTACTTC

v_call: TRBV12-3/TRBV12-4
clone_size: -
d_call: -
j_call: TRBJ1-1
cdr3_length: 16
cdr3_aa: CASSPVPKGVNTEAFF
cdr3_nt: TGTGCCAGCAGTCCCGTACCAAAGGGAGTAAACACTGAAGCTTTCTTT

v_call: TRBV3-1
clone_size: -
d_call: TRBD2
j_call: TRBJ2-5
cdr3_length: 15
cdr3_aa: CASRGTSGGLETQYF
cdr3_nt: TGTGCCAGCAGGGGGACTAGCGGGGGATTGGAGACCCAGTACTTC

v_call: TRBV2
clone_size: few
d_call: -
j_call: TRBJ2-3
cdr3_length: 17
cdr3_aa: CASSEKGQGTGTDTQYF
cdr3_nt: TGTGCCAGCAGTGAAAAGGGGCAGGGTACGGGCACAGATACGCAGTATTTT

v_call: TRBV6-5
clone_size: -
d_call: -
j_call: TRBJ1-2
cdr3_length: 16
cdr3_aa: CASSYGGHSVAYGCTF
cdr3_nt: TGTGCCAGCAGTTACGGCGGTCACTCTGTAGCCTATGGCTGCACCTTC

v_call: TRBV6-6
clone_size: -
d_call: TRBD1
j_call: TRBJ2-7
cdr3_length: 12
cdr3_aa: CASNDRVYEQYF
cdr3_nt: TGTGCCAGCAACGACAGGGTATACGAGCAGTACTTC

v_call: TRBV5-5
clone_size: -
d_call: -
j_call: TRBJ2-6
cdr3_length: 17
cdr3_aa: CASSLNRPSSGANVLTF
cdr3_nt: TGTGCCAGCAGCTTGAACAGACCAAGCTCTGGGGCCAACGTCCTGACTTTC

v_call: TRBV6-5
clone_size: -
d_call: -
j_call: TRBJ2-4
cdr3_length: 15
cdr3_aa: CASSPTLPGRNIQYF
cdr3_nt: TGTGCCAGCAGTCCGACGTTGCCGGGAAGAAACATTCAGTACTTC

v_call: TRBV10-3
clone_size: -
d_call: TRBD2
j_call: TRBJ2-2
cdr3_length: 16
cdr3_aa: CAIGSLTSGPTGELFF
cdr3_nt: TGTGCCATCGGTAGCTTGACTAGCGGGCCCACCGGGGAGCTGTTTTTT

v_call: TRBV28
clone_size: -
d_call: TRBD2
j_call: TRBJ2-1
cdr3_length: 14
cdr3_aa: CASSAGVVWNEQFF
cdr3_nt: TGTGCCAGCAGTGCGGGAGTGGTGTGGAATGAGCAGTTCTTC

v_call: TRBV29-1
clone_size: -
d_call: -
j_call: TRBJ2-1
cdr3_length: 14
cdr3_aa: CSVEGGCSYNEQFF
cdr3_nt: TGCAGCGTTGAAGGGGGGTGCTCCTACAATGAGCAGTTCTTC

v_call: TRBV29-1
clone_size: -
d_call: TRBD2
j_call: TRBJ2-5
cdr3_length: 16
cdr3_aa: CSVAGGREGRQETQYF
cdr3_nt: TGCAGCGTCGCGGGGGGCCGTGAGGGGCGCCAAGAGACCCAGTACTTC

v_call: TRBV15
clone_size: -
d_call: -
j_call: TRBJ2-5
cdr3_length: 14
cdr3_aa: CATSRPGKGETQYF
cdr3_nt: TGTGCCACCAGCAGGCCGGGGAAGGGAGAGACCCAGTACTTC

v_call: TRBV28
clone_size: -
d_call: TRBD2
j_call: TRBJ2-1
cdr3_length: 15
cdr3_aa: CASSLWGAGGNEQFF
cdr3_nt: TGTGCCAGCAGTTTATGGGGAGCGGGAGGTAATGAGCAGTTCTTC

v_call: TRBV4-3
clone_size: -
d_call: TRBD2
j_call: TRBJ2-6
cdr3_length: 17
cdr3_aa: CASSQDPSGTGANVLTF
cdr3_nt: TGCGCCAGCAGCCAAGACCCCAGCGGGACTGGGGCCAACGTCCTGACTTTC

v_call: TRBV29-1
clone_size: -
d_call: -
j_call: TRBJ1-2
cdr3_length: 13
cdr3_aa: CSVEETGNYGYTF
cdr3_nt: TGCAGCGTTGAAGAGACAGGCAACTATGGCTACACCTTC

v_call: TRBV30
clone_size: -
d_call: -
j_call: TRBJ2-7
cdr3_length: 12
cdr3_aa: CAWSAGGYEQYF
cdr3_nt: TGTGCCTGGAGTGCCGGGGGTTACGAGCAGTACTTC

v_call: TRBV12-3/TRBV12-4
clone_size: -
d_call: -
j_call: TRBJ1-4
cdr3_length: 12
cdr3_aa: CASSYLNEKLFF
cdr3_nt: TGTGCCAGCAGCTACCTTAATGAAAAACTGTTTTTT

v_call: TRBV10-2
clone_size: -
d_call: TRBD2
j_call: TRBJ2-3
cdr3_length: 14
cdr3_aa: CASQVAGGRHTQYF
cdr3_nt: TGCGCCAGCCAGGTAGCGGGCGGGCGGCATACGCAGTATTTT

v_call: TRBV28
clone_size: few
d_call: -
j_call: TRBJ2-7
cdr3_length: 14
cdr3_aa: CASSFTGTDYEQYF
cdr3_nt: TGTGCCAGCAGCTTTACCGGGACCGACTACGAGCAGTACTTC

v_call: TRBV20-1
clone_size: -
d_call: -
j_call: TRBJ2-4
cdr3_length: 10
cdr3_aa: CSAEFGLQYF
cdr3_nt: TGCAGTGCTGAATTCGGACTCCAGTACTTC

v_call: TRBV12-3/TRBV12-4
clone_size: -
d_call: TRBD2
j_call: TRBJ2-3
cdr3_length: 17
cdr3_aa: CASSLPRTSGGADTQYF
cdr3_nt: TGTGCCAGCAGTTTACCCCGGACCAGCGGGGGGGCAGATACGCAGTATTTT

v_call: TRBV9
clone_size: -
d_call: TRBD1
j_call: TRBJ2-1
cdr3_length: 13
cdr3_aa: CASSETTGGEQFF
cdr3_nt: TGTGCCAGCAGCGAGACGACAGGGGGCGAACAGTTCTTC

v_call: TRBV7-2
clone_size: -
d_call: -
j_call: TRBJ2-1
cdr3_length: 14
cdr3_aa: CASSYDSYYNEQFF
cdr3_nt: TGTGCCAGCAGCTACGACAGTTATTACAATGAGCAGTTCTTC

v_call: TRBV12-3/TRBV12-4
clone_size: few
d_call: -
j_call: TRBJ2-6
cdr3_length: 18
cdr3_aa: CASSLDGTGPSGANVLTF
cdr3_nt: TGTGCCAGCAGTTTAGACGGGACGGGCCCTTCTGGGGCCAACGTCCTGACTTTC

v_call: TRBV7-9
clone_size: -
d_call: TRBD1
j_call: TRBJ1-1
cdr3_length: 14
cdr3_aa: CASSSRGLGTEAFF
cdr3_nt: TGTGCCAGCAGCTCGAGGGGGCTGGGCACTGAAGCTTTCTTT

v_call: TRBV20-1
clone_size: -
d_call: -
j_call: TRBJ1-2
cdr3_length: 13
cdr3_aa: CSASVRAGYGYTF
cdr3_nt: TGCAGTGCTAGTGTCAGGGCCGGCTATGGCTACACCTTC

v_call: TRBV19
clone_size: -
d_call: TRBD1
j_call: TRBJ2-3
cdr3_length: 14
cdr3_aa: CASIGGQGTDTQYF
cdr3_nt: TGTGCCAGTATCGGCGGACAGGGCACAGATACGCAGTATTTT

v_call: TRBV12-3/TRBV12-4
clone_size: few
d_call: -
j_call: TRBJ1-2
cdr3_length: 12
cdr3_aa: CASSFRERGYTF
cdr3_nt: TGTGCCAGCAGTTTTAGGGAGCGGGGCTACACCTTC

v_call: TRBV12-3/TRBV12-4
clone_size: -
d_call: -
j_call: TRBJ1-2
cdr3_length: 13
cdr3_aa: CASSRSGAYGYTF
cdr3_nt: TGTGCCAGCAGCCGAAGCGGGGCTTATGGCTACACCTTC

v_call: TRBV3-1
clone_size: -
d_call: -
j_call: TRBJ1-1
cdr3_length: 13
cdr3_aa: CASSQGRNTEAFF
cdr3_nt: TGTGCCAGCAGCCAGGGCAGGAACACTGAAGCTTTCTTT

v_call: TRBV11-2
clone_size: few
d_call: TRBD2
j_call: TRBJ2-5
cdr3_length: 17
cdr3_aa: CASSPGVRGGSVETQYF
cdr3_nt: TGTGCCAGCAGCCCAGGAGTCCGGGGGGGGAGTGTAGAGACCCAGTACTTC

v_call: TRBV6-1
clone_size: -
d_call: TRBD1
j_call: TRBJ1-5
cdr3_length: 20
cdr3_aa: CASSDPTGVNLGGSNQPQHF
cdr3_nt: TGTGCCAGCAGTGATCCCACAGGGGTTAACCTTGGGGGGAGCAATCAGCCCCAGCATTTT